This T cell receptor beta chain is from a study of blood T cell repertoires in COVID-19. Study context: COVID-19 samples, acute and convalescent, were from the United States, Italy and Spain.

Donors were grouped by their self-reported clinical history. Symptom resolution, clearance, or two negative PCRs marked donors in Cohort 3 as recovered. The CDR3 loop spans 15 amino acids. Germline V gene data show CDR1 as SGHDN and CDR2 as FVKESK. After removal of 5 bases from V and 3 bases from J, the junction contained 8 bases not matched to a gene. The protocol was immunoSEQ multiplex PCR, while the TCRdb copy is restricted to in-frame clones and leaves out a portion. The data hold a few hundred thousand clones, with roughly 90% observed a single time. This chain links TRBV14 with TRBJ1-1; 8 bases line up with TRBD1. The source material was PBMCs or T cells enriched from blood (not recorded which). The receptor was isolated from a woman in her twenties or thirties who had recovered from COVID-19. CDR3 sequence reads: CASSSLGQGYTEAFF. The CDR3 DNA reads as TGTGCCAGCAGCTCCCTAGGACAGGGATACACTGAAGCTTTCTTT.